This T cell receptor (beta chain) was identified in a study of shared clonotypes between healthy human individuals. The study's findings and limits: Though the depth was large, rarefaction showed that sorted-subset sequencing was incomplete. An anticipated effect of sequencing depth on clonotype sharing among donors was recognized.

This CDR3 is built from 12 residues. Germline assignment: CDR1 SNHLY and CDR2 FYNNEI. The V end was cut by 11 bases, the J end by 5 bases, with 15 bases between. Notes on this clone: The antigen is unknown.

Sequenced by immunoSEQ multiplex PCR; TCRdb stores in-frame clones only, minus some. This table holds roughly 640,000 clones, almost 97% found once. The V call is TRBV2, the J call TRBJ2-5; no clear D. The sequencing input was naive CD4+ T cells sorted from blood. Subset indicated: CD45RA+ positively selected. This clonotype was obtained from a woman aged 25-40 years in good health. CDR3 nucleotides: TGTGCCGCTAACCCGGACGGGGAGACCCAGTACTTC. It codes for CAANPDGETQYF.